This entry lists 20 T cell receptor beta chains sequenced from one sample in a study of CD8+ T cells in alopecia areata (dated by TCRdb to 2017 to 2018). The method behind the library was the immunoSEQ multiplex PCR assay. To provide template for TCR sequencing, every sample had RNA extracted and reverse transcribed into cDNA. In TCRdb, the immuneACCESS table is reduced to in-frame sequences with V and J assigned. These tables do not hold every clone; where another copy was compared, an unresolved V gene accounts for under half, and the others remain unexplained. This sample is represented by 25,000 to 35,000 clones; about two thirds of them were singletons. The leading ten clones occupy more than 15% of the sample. The source material was NKG2D-high CD8+ T cells sorted from blood. The sample's cell subset or site label, decoded: sorted CD8+ NKG2D-high blood T cells. All receptors come from a human donor with alopecia areata.

The J gene is TRBJ2-7, the V gene TRBV10-2; D unresolved. Germline values: CDR1 WSHSY, CDR2 SAAADI. Deletions cut 2 bases from V and 3 bases from J, with 11 bases between. This CDR3 is built from 14 residues. CDR3 DNA: TGCGCCAGCAGTGAGGGACCGGCCGGCTACGAGCAGTACTTC. This codes for CASSEGPAGYEQYF.

This clone was seen a handful of times. The V and J genes are TRBV7-9 and TRBJ2-3; D is uncertain. The V and J ends lost 5 bases and 7 bases respectively, with 13 bases between them. The germline CDR1 and CDR2 sequences are SEHNR and FQNEAQ (reference sequence). This CDR3 is built from 13 residues. CDR3 nucleotides: TGTGCCAGCAGCGCTACGAACGCGAATACGCAGTATTTT. It specifies CASSATNANTQYF.

The chain joins TRBV29-1 to TRBJ1-4; D is uncertain. The germline V and J ends were trimmed by 0 bases and 8 bases, with 10 bases remaining between them. Germline lookup yields CDR1 SQVTM and CDR2 ANQGSEA. This CDR3 spans 13 amino acids. The CDR3 DNA is TGCAGCGTTGAAGAGGGTGATGAGGAAAAACTGTTTTTT. Amino acid sequence: CSVEEGDEEKLFF. The entire variable domain, with the rest obtained from reference TRBV29-1 and TRBJ1-4, is as follows: SAVISQKPSRDICQRGTSLTIQCQVDSQVTMMFWYRQQPGQSLTLIATANQGSEATYESGFVIDKFPISRPNLTFSTLTVSNMSPEDSSIYLCSVEEGDEEKLFFGSGTQLSVL.

The genes are TRBV11-2 and TRBJ2-7; 13 nucleotides match TRBD2. Germline V lookup: CDR1 SGHAT, CDR2 FQNNGV. The CDR3 spans 16 residues. Trimming at V came to 5 bases and at J to 3 bases, leaving 7 bases not matched to a gene. The CDR3, as DNA: TGTGCCAGCAGCCCTTCGACTAGCGGGAGGCTCTACGAGCAGTACTTC. Its translation: CASSPSTSGRLYEQYF.

The J gene is TRBJ2-7, the V gene TRBV7-3; the D gene could be TRBD1 or TRBD2 (5 bases each). Germline V gene data show CDR1 as SGHTA and CDR2 as FQGTGA. This CDR3 has 14 residues. The V and J ends lost 7 bases and 2 bases respectively, with 15 bases between them. CDR3 sequence reads: CASIWDAIPYEQYF. The CDR3 DNA sequence: TGTGCCAGCATCTGGGACGCAATCCCCTACGAGCAGTACTTC.

The chain joins TRBV6-5 to TRBJ2-7; tentatively, D is TRBD1 (6 bases). Germline V gene data show CDR1 as MNHEY and CDR2 as SVGAGI. Trimming took off 4 bases at V and 3 bases at J, with 10 bases between the two ends. This CDR3 region has 13 residues. The CDR3 here is CASSLARGYEQYF. CDR3 sequence (DNA): TGTGCCAGCAGTTTGGCCAGGGGCTACGAGCAGTACTTC.

The chain combines TRBV11-1 with TRBJ2-2, with no clear D. V dropped 2 bases and J dropped 2 bases, with 3 bases sitting between them. CDR1 SGHAT and CDR2 FQDESV come from the germline V gene (reference sequence). CDR3 length: 13 amino acids. CDR3 nucleotides: TGTGCCAGCAGCTTATCCAACACCGGGGAGCTGTTTTTT. It encodes CASSLSNTGELFF.

The chain employs TRBV11-2 and TRBJ2-3; TRBD2 is a possible D gene (6 bases). The V end was cut by 5 bases, the J end by 2 bases, with 14 bases between. This CDR3 is built from 15 residues. Germline V lookup: CDR1 SGHAT, CDR2 FQNNGV. CDR3 residues: CASSPTGGNTDTQYF. CDR3 nucleotide sequence: TGTGCCAGCAGCCCGACCGGGGGAAACACAGATACGCAGTATTTT.

This chain uses TRBV5-1 with TRBJ2-7; tentative D call: TRBD1 (5 bases). This CDR3 is built from 13 residues. The V and J ends lost 0 bases and 3 bases respectively, with 7 bases between them. Germline V gene lookup returns CDR1 SGHRS and CDR2 YFSETQ. The CDR3 sequence is CASSLAGNYEQYF. The CDR3 nucleotides read TGCGCCAGCAGCTTGGCAGGGAACTACGAGCAGTACTTC.

This clone showed up just once. This chain joins TRBV27 and TRBJ2-7; D unclear. V was cut by 2 bases and J by 0 bases, with 5 bases left in between. Germline values: CDR1 MNHEY, CDR2 SMNVEV (reference sequence). The CDR3 sequence is 13 residues long. The CDR3 DNA is TGTGCCAGCAGTTTAGTTAGCTCCTACGAGCAGTACTTC. It encodes CASSLVSSYEQYF.

The rearrangement links TRBV27 to TRBJ2-3; either TRBD1 or TRBD2 may supply D (6 bases each). V dropped 10 bases and J dropped 4 bases, with 18 bases sitting between them. CDR3 length: 14 residues. The germline V gene encodes CDR1 MNHEY and CDR2 SMNVEV (reference sequence). This chain's CDR3 is CATNSGGTPDTQYF. The CDR3, as DNA: TGTGCCACCAACTCCGGGGGCACACCAGATACGCAGTATTTT.

The DNA for the CDR3 is TGTGCCAGCAGTTCCCAGGGGCCCTCTGATGGCTACACCTTC. This encodes CASSSQGPSDGYTF. The chain employs TRBV6-5 and TRBJ1-2, with TRBD1 as a possible D gene (6 bases). V gave up 4 bases and J gave up 6 bases, with 15 bases separating them. Looked up from germline, CDR1 is MNHEY and CDR2 is SVGAGI. The CDR3 has 14 residues.

This rearrangement joins TRBV4-1 to TRBJ2-1; D is uncertain. The germline V and J ends were trimmed by 5 bases and 9 bases, with 11 bases remaining between them. CDR3 size: 12 residues. Germline CDR1 is MGHRA and CDR2 is YSYEKL. CDR3: CASSKGSLEQFF. The DNA for the CDR3 is TGCGCCAGCAGCAAGGGATCTCTTGAGCAGTTCTTC.

CDR3 loop: CATSRDILTGHQETQYF. CDR3 DNA sequence: TGTGCCACCAGCAGAGATATCTTAACAGGGCACCAAGAGACCCAGTACTTC. This chain links TRBV15 with TRBJ2-5; the D gene is possibly TRBD1 (6 bases). V lost 0 bases and J lost 0, with 14 bases in between. Germline values: CDR1 LNHNV, CDR2 YYDKDF (reference sequence). There are 17 residues in the CDR3.

V gene TRBV4-3 combines with J gene TRBJ2-1, with D perhaps matching TRBD2 (5 bases). Trimming left V 0 bases short and J 6 bases short, with 12 bases between. The CDR3 is 15 amino acids. Germline V lookup: CDR1 LGHNA, CDR2 YSLEER. The DNA of the CDR3 is TGCGCCAGCAGCCAAGAAGGAGCGGTGACCAATGAGCAGTTCTTC. It yields the protein CASSQEGAVTNEQFF.

The CDR3 DNA reads as TGTGCCAGCAGCTTAAGGTGGGAGGGCCGTTACGAGCAGTACTTC. Its protein product is CASSLRWEGRYEQYF. The chain employs TRBV7-9 and TRBJ2-7, with 7 bases identical to TRBD2. V lost 2 bases to trimming and J lost 4 bases; unmatched junction nucleotides: 8. There are 15 residues in the CDR3. The germline CDR1 and CDR2 sequences are SEHNR and FQNEAQ (reference sequence).

V usage is TRBV27 and J usage is TRBJ1-2, with 8 bases aligning to TRBD1. The CDR3 runs to 16 residues. In germline, CDR1 is MNHEY, CDR2 SMNVEV (reference sequence). Unmatched junction bases numbered 12, after V lost 5 bases and J lost 4 bases. The CDR3 nucleotides read TGTGCCAGCAGTCCCGGGACAGGTCCTTATGGCTATGGCTACACCTTC. The encoded protein is CASSPGTGPYGYGYTF.

This clone has just a few counts. The V gene is TRBV2, the J gene TRBJ2-7, with 8 bases fitting TRBD1. Germline loops: CDR1 SNHLY, CDR2 FYNNEI. This CDR3 is 14 amino acids long. With 10 bases clipped from V and 2 bases from J, the junction kept 10 bases outside the gene matches. The CDR3 here is CAILWGQAAYEQYF. The CDR3 nucleotides are TGTGCCATCTTGTGGGGACAGGCGGCCTACGAGCAGTACTTC.

V is TRBV25-1 and J is TRBJ1-2; D is perhaps TRBD1 (6 bases). Germline V gene sequence: CDR1 MGHDK, CDR2 SYGVNS. Trimming stripped 1 base from V and 6 bases from J, with 9 bases between. The CDR3 has 13 residues. CDR3 loop: CASSESGTNGYTF. As DNA, the CDR3 is TGTGCCAGCAGTGAATCCGGGACAAATGGCTACACCTTC.

Notes on this clone: The junction departs from germline at one end; a sequencing error may be responsible. V and J are TRBV29-1 and TRBJ1-1, with D unresolved. Germline V gene sequence: CDR1 SQVTM, CDR2 ANQGSEA. The CDR3 extends over 13 amino acids. DNA of the CDR3: TGCAGCGCCGCAGGCGGGTGGAGCACTGAAGCTTCCTTT. Protein product: CSAAGGWSTEASF.